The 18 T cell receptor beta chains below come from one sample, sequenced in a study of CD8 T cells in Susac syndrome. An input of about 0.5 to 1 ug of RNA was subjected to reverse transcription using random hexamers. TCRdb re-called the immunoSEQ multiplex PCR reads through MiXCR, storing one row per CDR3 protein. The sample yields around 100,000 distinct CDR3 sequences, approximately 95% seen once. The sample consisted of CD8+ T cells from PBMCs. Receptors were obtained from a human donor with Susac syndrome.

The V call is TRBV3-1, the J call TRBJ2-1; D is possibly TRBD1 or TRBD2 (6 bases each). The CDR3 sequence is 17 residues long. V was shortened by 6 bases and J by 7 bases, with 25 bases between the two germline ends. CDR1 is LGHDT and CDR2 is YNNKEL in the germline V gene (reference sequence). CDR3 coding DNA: TGTGCCAGCAGTCCCGTCCTAGGGGGACGGGAGAGGAATGAGCAGTTCTTC. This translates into CASSPVLGGRERNEQFF.

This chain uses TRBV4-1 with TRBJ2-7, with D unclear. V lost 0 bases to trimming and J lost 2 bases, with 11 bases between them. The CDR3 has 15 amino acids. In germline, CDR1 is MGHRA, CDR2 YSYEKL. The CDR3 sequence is CASSQEGWPAYEQYF. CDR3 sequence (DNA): TGCGCCAGCAGCCAAGAAGGCTGGCCCGCCTACGAGCAGTACTTC.

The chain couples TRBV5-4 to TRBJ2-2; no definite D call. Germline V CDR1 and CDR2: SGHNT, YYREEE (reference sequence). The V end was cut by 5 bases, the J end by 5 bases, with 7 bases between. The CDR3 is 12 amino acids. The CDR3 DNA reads TGTGCCAGCAGGCTTTGGACCGGGGAGCTGTTTTTT. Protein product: CASRLWTGELFF.

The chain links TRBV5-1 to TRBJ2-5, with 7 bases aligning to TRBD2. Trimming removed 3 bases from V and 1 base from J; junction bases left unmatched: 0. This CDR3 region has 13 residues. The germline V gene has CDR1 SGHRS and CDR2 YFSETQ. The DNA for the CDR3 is TGCGCCAGCAGCTGGGGGGGCCAAGAGACCCAGTACTTC. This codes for CASSWGGQETQYF.

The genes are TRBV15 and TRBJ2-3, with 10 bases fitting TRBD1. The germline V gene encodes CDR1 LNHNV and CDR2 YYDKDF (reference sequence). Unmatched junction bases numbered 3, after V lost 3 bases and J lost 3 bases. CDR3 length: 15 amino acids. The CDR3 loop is CATSSRDRGTDTQYF. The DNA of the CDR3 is TGTGCCACCAGCAGCCGGGACAGGGGAACAGATACGCAGTATTTT.

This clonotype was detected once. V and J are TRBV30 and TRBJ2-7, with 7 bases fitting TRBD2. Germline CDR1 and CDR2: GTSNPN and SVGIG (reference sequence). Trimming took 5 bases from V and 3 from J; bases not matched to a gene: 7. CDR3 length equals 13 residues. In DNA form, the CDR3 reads TGTGCCTGGGCAAGCGGGACCGACTACGAGCAGTACTTC. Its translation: CAWASGTDYEQYF.

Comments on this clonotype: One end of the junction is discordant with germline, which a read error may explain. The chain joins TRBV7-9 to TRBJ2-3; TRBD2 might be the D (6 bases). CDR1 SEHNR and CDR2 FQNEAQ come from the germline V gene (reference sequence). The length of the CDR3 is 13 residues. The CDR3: CASRLAAADTQYF. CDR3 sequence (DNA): TGTGCCAGCAGGTTAGCGGCCGCAGATACGCAGTATTTT.

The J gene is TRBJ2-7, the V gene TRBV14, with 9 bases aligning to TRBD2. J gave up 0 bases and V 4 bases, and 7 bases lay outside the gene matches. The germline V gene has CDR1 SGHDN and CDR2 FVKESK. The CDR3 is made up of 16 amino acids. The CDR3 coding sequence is TGTGCCAGCAGCCCAACTAGCGGGCAAATCTCCTACGAGCAGTACTTC. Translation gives CASSPTSGQISYEQYF.

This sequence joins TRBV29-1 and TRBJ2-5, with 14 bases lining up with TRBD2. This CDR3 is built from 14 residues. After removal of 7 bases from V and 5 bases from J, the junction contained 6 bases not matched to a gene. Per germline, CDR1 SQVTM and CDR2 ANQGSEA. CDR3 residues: CSGGTSGGRETQYF. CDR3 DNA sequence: TGCAGCGGGGGGACTAGCGGGGGTAGGGAGACCCAGTACTTC. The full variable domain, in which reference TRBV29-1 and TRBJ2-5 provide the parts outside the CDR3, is SAVISQKPSRDICQRGTSLTIQCQVDSQVTMMFWYRQQPGQSLTLIATANQGSEATYESGFVIDKFPISRPNLTFSTLTVSNMSPEDSSIYLCSGGTSGGRETQYFGPGTRLLVL.

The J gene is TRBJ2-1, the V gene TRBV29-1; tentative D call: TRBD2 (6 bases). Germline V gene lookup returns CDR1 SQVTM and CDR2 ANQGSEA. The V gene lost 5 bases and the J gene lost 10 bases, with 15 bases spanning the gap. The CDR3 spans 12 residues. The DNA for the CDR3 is TGCAGCGTTATGGAGGGGTCAGGGGAGCAGTTCTTC. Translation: CSVMEGSGEQFF.

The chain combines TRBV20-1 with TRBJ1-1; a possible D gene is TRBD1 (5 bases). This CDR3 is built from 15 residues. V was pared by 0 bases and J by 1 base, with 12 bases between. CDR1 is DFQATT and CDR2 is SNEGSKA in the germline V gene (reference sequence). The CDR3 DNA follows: TGCAGTGCTAGAGATATAGGGCAGGGGAACACTGAAGCTTTCTTT. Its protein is CSARDIGQGNTEAFF.

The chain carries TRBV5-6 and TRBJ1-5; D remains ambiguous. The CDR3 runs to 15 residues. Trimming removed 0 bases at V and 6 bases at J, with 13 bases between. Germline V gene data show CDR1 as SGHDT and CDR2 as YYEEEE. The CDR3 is CASSLGAGSSQPQHF. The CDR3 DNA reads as TGTGCCAGCAGCTTGGGGGCGGGATCAAGTCAGCCCCAGCATTTT.

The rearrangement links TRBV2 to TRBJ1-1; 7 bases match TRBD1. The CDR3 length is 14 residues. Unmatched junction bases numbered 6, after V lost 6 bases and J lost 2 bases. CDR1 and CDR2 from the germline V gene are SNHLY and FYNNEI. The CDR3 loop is CASRRQGLNTEAFF. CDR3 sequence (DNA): TGTGCCAGCAGGCGACAGGGATTAAACACTGAAGCTTTCTTT.

Here the CDR3 reads CASSPGAEEGYTF. In DNA form, the CDR3 reads TGTGCCAGCTCACCCGGAGCCGAGGAAGGCTACACCTTC. This chain links TRBV18 with TRBJ1-2, with D unresolved. Looked up from germline, CDR1 is KGHSH and CDR2 is LQKENI. The CDR3 totals 13 residues. Trimming cost V 3 bases and J 8 bases, with 13 bases left between them.

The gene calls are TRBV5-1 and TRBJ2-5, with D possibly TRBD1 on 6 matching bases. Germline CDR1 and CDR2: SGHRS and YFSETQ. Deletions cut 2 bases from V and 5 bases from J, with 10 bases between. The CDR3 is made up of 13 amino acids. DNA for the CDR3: TGCGCCAGCAGCTTAGGGACACCGGAGACCCAGTACTTC. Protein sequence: CASSLGTPETQYF.

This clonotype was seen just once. The chain's CDR3 is CASSPGTGFLEQYF. The CDR3 DNA is TGTGCCAGCAGCCCTGGGACAGGGTTTTTAGAGCAGTACTTC. The chain uses TRBV9 and TRBJ2-7; the match to TRBD1 covers 9 bases. Germline V gives CDR1 SGDLS, CDR2 YYNGEE. The CDR3 totals 14 residues. Losses at the gene ends were 4 bases for V and 7 bases for J; bases not matched to a gene: 9. Using reference TRBV9 and TRBJ2-7 for the parts outside the CDR3, the full variable domain is DSGVTQTPKHLITATGQRVTLRCSPRSGDLSVYWYQQSLDQGLQFLIQYYNGEERAKGNILERFSAQQFPDLHSELNLSSLELGDSALYFCASSPGTGFLEQYFGPGTRLTVT.

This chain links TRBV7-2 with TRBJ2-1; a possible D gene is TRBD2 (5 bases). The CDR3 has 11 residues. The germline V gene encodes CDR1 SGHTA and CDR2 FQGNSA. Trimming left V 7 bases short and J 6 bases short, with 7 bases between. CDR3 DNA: TGTGCCAGCACTGAGGGCAATGAGCAGTTCTTC. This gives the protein CASTEGNEQFF.

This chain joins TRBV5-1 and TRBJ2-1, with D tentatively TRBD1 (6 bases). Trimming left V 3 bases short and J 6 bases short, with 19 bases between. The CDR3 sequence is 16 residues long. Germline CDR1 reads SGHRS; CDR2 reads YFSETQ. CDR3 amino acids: CASSSTPGHGRNEQFF. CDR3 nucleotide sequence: TGCGCCAGCAGCTCCACCCCGGGACACGGGCGCAATGAGCAGTTCTTC.